This TCR beta chain originates from a study of PD-L1 blockade in urothelial cancer. CDR1 is MGHDK, CDR2 SYGVNS, per germline. V was trimmed by 5 bases and J by 5 bases, leaving 19 bases between them. The CDR3 loop spans 16 amino acids. Profiled with immunoSEQ multiplex PCR; TCRdb holds only in-frame clones, not every one. The sample lists fewer than 50,000 clones, about 85% occurring once. The chain employs TRBV25-1 and TRBJ1-5; D is perhaps TRBD1 (5 bases). This TCR was recovered from a man aged 60 to 69 with urothelial cancer. Sequencing was performed on PBMCs, taken around atezolizumab (anti-PD-L1) treatment. The CDR3: CASSPNLGKQDQPQHF. The DNA for the CDR3 is TGTGCCAGCAGTCCTAATTTGGGTAAACAGGATCAGCCCCAGCATTTT.